These 23 T cell receptor beta chains were sequenced from one sample in a study of CD8 T cells in ankylosing spondylitis. TCRdb reprocessed the 5' RACE reads with MiXCR, giving one entry per CDR3 protein. The table includes hundreds of thousands of distinct CDR3 sequences, roughly 20% detected once. The specimen was blood, either unsorted or a sorted T cell fraction (not recorded which). These receptors came from a female donor with ankylosing spondylitis or in good health (not recorded which).

The chain couples TRBV21-1 to TRBJ2-5. TRBV21-1 is tagged as a pseudogene. This CDR3 comprises 14 residues. CDR3 coding DNA: TGTGCCAGCAGCAAAGGTAGTTTTCAAGAGACCCAGTACTTC. Amino acid sequence: CASSKGSFQETQYF.

The rearrangement links TRBV28 to TRBJ2-7; a possible D gene is TRBD2 (6 bases). CDR1 is MDHEN, CDR2 SYDVKM, per germline. The V gene lost 4 bases and the J gene lost 3 bases, with 13 bases spanning the gap. This CDR3 is built from 14 residues. The CDR3 bases are TGTGCCAGCAGTTACGGCGGGGAGATCTACGAGCAGTACTTC. Residues: CASSYGGEIYEQYF.

This clonotype was recorded many times. V and J are TRBV20-1 and TRBJ1-2, with unresolved D. Germline V gene data show CDR1 as DFQATT and CDR2 as SNEGSKA (reference sequence). The CDR3 has 12 residues. Written as DNA, the CDR3 is TGCAGCCTATTACACCAGTCGGATGGCTACACCTTC. Translation gives CSLLHQSDGYTF.

The chain has TRBV5-5 and TRBJ2-5, with a possible D match to TRBD1 (6 bases). Trimming removed 1 base at V and 3 bases at J, with 13 bases between. This CDR3 spans 15 amino acids. CDR1 SGHKS and CDR2 YYEKEE come from the germline V gene (reference sequence). The CDR3 loop reads CASSLLGGTEETQYF. The CDR3 DNA sequence: TGTGCCAGCAGCTTGTTAGGGGGAACCGAAGAGACCCAGTACTTC.

This clonotype has just a few counts. This chain uses TRBV6-6 with TRBJ1-1; D is uncertain. Trimming took off 6 bases at V and 2 bases at J, with 10 bases between the two ends. The CDR3 covers 13 residues. Germline values: CDR1 MNHNY, CDR2 SVGAGI (reference sequence). As DNA, the CDR3 is TGTGCCAGCAGGTTAGAACGAAACACTGAAGCTTTCTTT. Translating it yields CASRLERNTEAFF.

In this sample, this clonotype turned up a few times. The chain couples TRBV20-1 to TRBJ2-7; 7 nucleotides line up with TRBD2. The germline gives CDR1 DFQATT, CDR2 SNEGSKA (reference sequence). The CDR3 spans 17 residues. V was clipped by 2 bases and J by 4 bases; unmatched bases: 17. The CDR3 nucleotides read TGCAGTGCTAGACTCCCTGGCGGGGGTCTCGGGAAGTACGAGCAGTACTTC. Translation: CSARLPGGGLGKYEQYF.

This sequence joins TRBV5-1 and TRBJ2-1; 8 bases align to TRBD2. V trimming: 7 bases; J trimming: 0 bases; junction bases outside the gene matches: 6. Per the germline V gene, CDR1 is SGHRS and CDR2 is YFSETQ. The CDR3 is 15 residues long. CDR3 DNA sequence: TGCGCCAGCTTCCCAGCGGGGGCCTCCTACAATGAGCAGTTCTTC. It specifies CASFPAGASYNEQFF.

This sequence joins TRBV20-1 and TRBJ2-5; D gene uncertain. Looked up from germline, CDR1 is DFQATT and CDR2 is SNEGSKA (reference sequence). The CDR3 covers 13 residues. The V and J ends lost 3 bases and 2 bases respectively, with 10 bases between them. In DNA form, the CDR3 reads TGCAGTGCTAGCCTGGACGGTCAAGAGACCCAGTACTTC. The encoded protein is CSASLDGQETQYF.

This clonotype showed up many times. The chain combines TRBV29-1 with TRBJ2-1; no definite D call. Germline loops: CDR1 SQVTM, CDR2 ANQGSEA. The CDR3 loop spans 10 amino acids. V was shortened by 0 bases and J by 12 bases, with 6 bases between the two germline ends. CDR3 DNA: TGCAGCGTTGAAGAGGCCAGGCAGTTCTTC. Amino acids: CSVEEARQFF.

This clonotype showed up just a few times. The chain's CDR3 is CSVRGGTDTGELFF. CDR3 coding DNA: TGCAGCGTCCGGGGGGGGACAGACACCGGGGAGCTGTTTTTT. The J gene is TRBJ2-2, the V gene TRBV29-1; possibly TRBD2 for D (8 bases). Germline CDR1 reads SQVTM; CDR2 reads ANQGSEA. Trimming cost V 6 bases and J 3 bases, with 14 bases left between them. The CDR3 sequence is 14 residues long.

The rearrangement joins TRBV5-1 to TRBJ1-1; a weak D match, TRBD1 (6 bases). CDR1 and CDR2 from the germline V gene are SGHRS and YFSETQ. Trimming left V 0 bases short and J 6 bases short, with 12 bases between. There are 14 residues in the CDR3. The CDR3 reads CASSLAARGAEAFF. In nucleotides, the CDR3 is TGCGCCAGCAGCTTGGCAGCGAGGGGGGCTGAAGCTTTCTTT.

This clonotype was seen a handful of times. The chain uses TRBV5-1 and TRBJ1-4; D is ambiguous. Trimming cost V 5 bases and J 8 bases, with 13 bases left between them. The CDR3 has 13 amino acids. The germline CDR1 and CDR2 sequences are SGHRS and YFSETQ. As DNA, the CDR3 is TGCGCCAGCAGGTCCAGAGTGGACGAAAAACTGTTTTTT. It is translated as CASRSRVDEKLFF.

V and J are TRBV6-2 or TRBV6-3 and TRBJ2-6; D remains ambiguous. Germline V CDR1 and CDR2: MNHEY, SVGEGT. The CDR3 is made up of 17 amino acids. V was cut by 8 bases and J by 2 bases, with 19 bases left in between. This CDR3 reads CASVPRALPAGANVLTF. CDR3 in DNA: TGTGCCAGCGTACCGCGTGCACTGCCGGCTGGGGCCAACGTCCTGACTTTC.

This clonotype came up a few times. In nucleotides, the CDR3 is TGTGCCAGCAGCCGTCTAGCGGGGACACTCAATGAGCAGTTCTTC. This codes for CASSRLAGTLNEQFF. This rearrangement joins TRBV3-1 to TRBJ2-1; 9 bases match TRBD2. Germline V CDR1 and CDR2: LGHDT, YNNKEL (reference sequence). V shed 4 bases and J 6 bases; nucleotides not matched to a gene: 7. CDR3 length: 15 amino acids.

This clonotype was counted only a few times. One end of the junction does not line up with germline, which may come from a read error. The chain uses TRBV3-1 and TRBJ1-2; 8 bases agree with TRBD1. CDR1 is LGHDT, CDR2 YNNKEL, per germline (reference sequence). The CDR3 totals 14 residues. CDR3: CASSQEAPGGSVIF. DNA for the CDR3: TGTGCCAGCAGCCAGGAGGCTCCAGGGGGCTCGGTAATCTTC.

The chain combines TRBV6-2 or TRBV6-3 with TRBJ2-7; the D gene is possibly TRBD2 (7 bases). The CDR3 consists of 15 residues. The V end lost 2 bases, the J end lost 1 base, and 12 bases lay between the germline ends. Germline V gives CDR1 MNHEY, CDR2 SVGEGT. This CDR3 is CASSYGGADSYEQYF. The CDR3 nucleotides read TGTGCCAGCAGTTACGGGGGGGCAGATTCCTACGAGCAGTACTTC.

This sequence joins TRBV10-3 and TRBJ2-2; TRBD2 aligns across 8 bases. V dropped 6 bases and J dropped 3; count of bases not matched to a gene: 3. CDR1 is ENHRY and CDR2 is SYGVKD in the germline V gene. This CDR3 spans 14 amino acids. CDR3: CAISTLADTGELFF. CDR3 sequence (DNA): TGTGCCATCAGCACACTAGCGGACACCGGGGAGCTGTTTTTT.

The sample holds a few counts of this clonotype. The chain recombines TRBV12-3 or TRBV12-4 with TRBJ1-6; D is perhaps TRBD1 (5 bases). The ends were cut back, 7 bases at V and 9 bases at J, with 10 bases in the middle. The CDR3 has 12 residues. The CDR3 DNA follows: TGTGCCAGCACCCAGGGTGGTTCACCCCTCCACTTT. This translates into CASTQGGSPLHF.

The V call is TRBV29-1, the J call TRBJ2-7; no clear D gene. The CDR3 totals 13 residues. Germline CDR1 and CDR2: SQVTM and ANQGSEA. Trimming took 6 bases from V and 1 from J, leaving 13 bases between them. The CDR3 protein is CSVRVGYSYEQYF. CDR3 in DNA: TGCAGCGTCCGTGTTGGGTATTCCTACGAGCAGTACTTC.

This clonotype was counted many times. The CDR3 DNA sequence: TGCGCCAGCAGCTTGGACTATTGGGATTCACCCCTCCACTTT. Residues: CASSLDYWDSPLHF. The chain employs TRBV5-1 and TRBJ1-6; D remains ambiguous. The CDR3 is 14 residues long. Deletions cut 0 bases from V and 8 bases from J, with 9 bases between. Germline V lookup: CDR1 SGHRS, CDR2 YFSETQ.

The V call is TRBV20-1, the J call TRBJ2-3; D is unclear. The germline V and J ends were trimmed by 6 bases and 5 bases, with 12 bases remaining between them. This CDR3 region has 12 residues. CDR1 and CDR2 from the germline V gene are DFQATT and SNEGSKA (reference sequence). The CDR3 DNA is TGCAGTGCAACCAATTATGGAGATACGCAGTATTTT. It yields the protein CSATNYGDTQYF.

This chain's CDR3 is CASSLNRIAGDEQYF. The CDR3 nucleotides read TGTGCCAGCAGCTTAAACAGGATAGCTGGGGACGAGCAGTACTTC. This chain uses TRBV7-2 with TRBJ2-7; tentative D call: TRBD1 (5 bases). The germline gives CDR1 SGHTA, CDR2 FQGNSA. Trimming removed 2 bases from V and 5 bases from J, with 16 bases in between. This CDR3 comprises 15 residues.

The chain combines TRBV6-1 with TRBJ1-2, with D unresolved. The ends were cut back, 7 bases at V and 0 bases at J, with 12 bases in the middle. Germline CDR1 is MNHNS and CDR2 is SASEGT. The length of the CDR3 is 14 residues. The CDR3 bases are TGTGCCAGCACCTCGGGAGAGGCTAACTATGGCTACACCTTC. Translation: CASTSGEANYGYTF.